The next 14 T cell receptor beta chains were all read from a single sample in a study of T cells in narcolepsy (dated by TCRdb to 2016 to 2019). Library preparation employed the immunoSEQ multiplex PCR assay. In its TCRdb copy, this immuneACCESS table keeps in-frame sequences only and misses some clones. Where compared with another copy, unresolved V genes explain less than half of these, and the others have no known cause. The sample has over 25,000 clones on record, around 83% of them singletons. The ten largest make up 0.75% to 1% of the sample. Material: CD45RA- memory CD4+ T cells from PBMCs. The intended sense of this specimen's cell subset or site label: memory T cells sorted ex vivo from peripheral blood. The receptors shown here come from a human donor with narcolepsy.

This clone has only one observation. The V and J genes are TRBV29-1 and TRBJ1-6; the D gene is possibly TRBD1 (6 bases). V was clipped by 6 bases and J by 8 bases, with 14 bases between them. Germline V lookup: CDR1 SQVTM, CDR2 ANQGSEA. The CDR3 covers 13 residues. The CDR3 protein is CSVQQGVDSPLHF. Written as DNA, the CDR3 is TGCAGCGTCCAACAGGGTGTTGATTCACCCCTCCACTTT.

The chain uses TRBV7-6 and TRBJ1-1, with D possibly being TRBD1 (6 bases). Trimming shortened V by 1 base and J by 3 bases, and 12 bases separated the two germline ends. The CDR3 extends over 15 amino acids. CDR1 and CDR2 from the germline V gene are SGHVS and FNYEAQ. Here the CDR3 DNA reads TGTGCCAGCAGCTTAGTATCAGGGGTGGACACTGAAGCTTTCTTT. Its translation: CASSLVSGVDTEAFF.

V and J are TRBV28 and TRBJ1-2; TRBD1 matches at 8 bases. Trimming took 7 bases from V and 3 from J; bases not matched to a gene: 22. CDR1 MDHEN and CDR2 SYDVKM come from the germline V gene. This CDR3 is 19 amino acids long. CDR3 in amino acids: CASKASLGQGERRHYGYTF. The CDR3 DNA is TGTGCCAGCAAAGCTAGCCTAGGACAGGGAGAGAGAAGACACTATGGCTACACCTTC.

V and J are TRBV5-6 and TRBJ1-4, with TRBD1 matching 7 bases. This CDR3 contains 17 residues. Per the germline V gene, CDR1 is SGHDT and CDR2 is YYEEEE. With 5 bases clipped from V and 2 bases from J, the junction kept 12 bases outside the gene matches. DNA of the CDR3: TGTGCCAGCAGACGAGGAACAGGGGTAGCGACTAATGAAAAACTGTTTTTT. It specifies CASRRGTGVATNEKLFF.

The chain's CDR3 is CSASSETQYF. As DNA, the CDR3 is TGCAGTGCTAGTTCAGAGACCCAGTACTTC. This sequence joins TRBV20-1 and TRBJ2-5, with D unresolved. This CDR3 spans 10 amino acids. Trimming cost V 3 bases and J 4 bases, with 3 bases left between them. From germline, CDR1 is DFQATT and CDR2 SNEGSKA (reference sequence).

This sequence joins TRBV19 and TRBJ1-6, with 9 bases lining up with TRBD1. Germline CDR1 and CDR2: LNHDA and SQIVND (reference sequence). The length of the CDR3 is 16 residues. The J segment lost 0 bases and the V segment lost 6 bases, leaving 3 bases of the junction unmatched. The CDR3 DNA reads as TGTGCCAGTAGAACGACAGGGGGCTCCTATAATTCACCCCTCCACTTT. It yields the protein CASRTTGGSYNSPLHF.

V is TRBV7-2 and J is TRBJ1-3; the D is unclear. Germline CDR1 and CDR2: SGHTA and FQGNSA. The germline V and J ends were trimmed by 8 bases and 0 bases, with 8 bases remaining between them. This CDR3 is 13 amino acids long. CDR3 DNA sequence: TGTGCCAGCCGGGGAGGCTCTGGAAACACCATATATTTT. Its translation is CASRGGSGNTIYF.

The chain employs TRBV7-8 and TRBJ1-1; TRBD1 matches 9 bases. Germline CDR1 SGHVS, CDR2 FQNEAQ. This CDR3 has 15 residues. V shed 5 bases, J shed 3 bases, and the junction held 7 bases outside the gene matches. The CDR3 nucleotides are TGTGCCAGCAGCACAGGGACAGGGCTATACACTGAAGCTTTCTTT. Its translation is CASSTGTGLYTEAFF.

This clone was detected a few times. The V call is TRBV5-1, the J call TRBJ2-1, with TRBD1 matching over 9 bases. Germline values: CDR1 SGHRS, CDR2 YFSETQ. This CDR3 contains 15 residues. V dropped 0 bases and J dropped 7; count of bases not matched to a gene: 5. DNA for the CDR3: TGCGCCAGCAGCTTGGTACAGGGGGCTGGTAATGAGCAGTTCTTC. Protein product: CASSLVQGAGNEQFF.

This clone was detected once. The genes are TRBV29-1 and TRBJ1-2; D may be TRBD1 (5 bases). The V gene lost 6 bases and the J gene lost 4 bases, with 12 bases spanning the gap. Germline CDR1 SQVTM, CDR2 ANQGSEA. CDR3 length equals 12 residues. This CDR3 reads CSVGDATYGYTF. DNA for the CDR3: TGCAGCGTCGGGGACGCGACCTATGGCTACACCTTC.

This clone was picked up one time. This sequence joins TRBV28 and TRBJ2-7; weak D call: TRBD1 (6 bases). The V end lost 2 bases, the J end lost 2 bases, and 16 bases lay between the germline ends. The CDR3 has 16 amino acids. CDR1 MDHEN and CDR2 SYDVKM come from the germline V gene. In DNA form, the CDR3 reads TGTGCCAGCAGTTTAAGGGGGTTGGGAAGACCCTACGAGCAGTACTTC. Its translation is CASSLRGLGRPYEQYF.

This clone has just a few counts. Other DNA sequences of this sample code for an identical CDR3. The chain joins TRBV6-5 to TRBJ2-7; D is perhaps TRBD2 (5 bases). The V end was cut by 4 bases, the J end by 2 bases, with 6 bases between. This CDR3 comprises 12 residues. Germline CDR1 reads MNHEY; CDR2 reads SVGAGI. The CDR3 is CASSSGAYEQYF. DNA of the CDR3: TGTGCCAGCAGTTCCGGGGCCTACGAGCAGTACTTC.

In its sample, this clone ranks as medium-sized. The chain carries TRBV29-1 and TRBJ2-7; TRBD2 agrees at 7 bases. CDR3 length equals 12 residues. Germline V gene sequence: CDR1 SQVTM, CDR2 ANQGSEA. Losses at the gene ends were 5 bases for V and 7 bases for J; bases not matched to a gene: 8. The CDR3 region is CSVRRQGGEQYF. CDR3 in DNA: TGCAGCGTTCGGCGGCAGGGAGGGGAGCAGTACTTC.

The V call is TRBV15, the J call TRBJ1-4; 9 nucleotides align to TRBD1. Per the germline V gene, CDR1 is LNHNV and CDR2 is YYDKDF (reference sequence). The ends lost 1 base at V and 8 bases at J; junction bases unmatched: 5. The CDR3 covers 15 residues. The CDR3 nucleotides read TGTGCCACCAGCAGAGGGGGACAGGGTAACGAAAAACTGTTTTTT. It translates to CATSRGGQGNEKLFF.